This TCR beta chain was obtained from a study of T-cell memory formation after mild COVID-19. Study in general: The TCR clusters were mostly specific to one donor. Findings and limits, study-wide: The study found balanced CD4/CD8 in clones contracting day 15 to 85 and a CD4+ lean in later expanders. The study detected some responding clones in pre-infection memory, suggesting cross-reactive memory joined.

With respect to this clonotype: The antigen remains undetermined.

This CDR3 has 14 amino acids. With 5 bases clipped from V and 4 bases from J, the junction kept 7 bases outside the gene matches. 5'RACE with constant-segment primers yielded barcoded, UMI-tagged TCR alpha and TCR beta cDNA libraries. TCRdb re-called the 5' RACE reads with MiXCR, one entry per CDR3 protein. The sample lists about 350,000 distinct CDR3 sequences; approximately 27% were seen once. The sequencing sample was made of PBMCs or a T cell subset sorted from them (not recorded which). V and J are TRBV12-3 or TRBV12-4 and TRBJ1-2, with 7 positions matching TRBD1. This clonotype originated in an adult woman who had mild COVID-19 (a few samples of this study predate the infection). Cell type and time point are not known. The CDR3 DNA sequence: TGTGCCAGCAGTCCGACAGGGTCGGGCTATGGCTACACCTTC. Its translation: CASSPTGSGYGYTF.